These 31 T cell receptor beta chains were sequenced from one sample in a study of T-cell reconstitution after alpha-beta-depleted transplantation in children (TCRdb year 2016). In the paper's terms, the treatment or condition label means: allogeneic hematopoietic cell transplantation with graft depleted of TCRalphabeta T cells and CD19 B cells. Receptors were amplified or captured by PCR. TCRdb names Illumina HiSeq 2500 as the instrument used. TCR library preparation used molecular barcoding, with unique molecular identifiers applied to normalize quantification of the TCRbeta repertoire. TCRdb reanalyzed the raw reads on its own, using fastp at Q25 for trimming and MiXCR for clone calling, and kept in-frame beta chains. Every CDR3 protein is listed once, alongside the most common genes and DNA of its rows. This sample is represented by approximately 85,000 distinct CDR3 sequences; about 16% of them were singletons. Less than 20% of the sample rests with the top ten.

The sample in question was PBMCs, mostly from graft donor cells, obtained 180 days after TCRalphabeta/CD19-depleted stem cell transplant. The receptor source for this set is a male patient between 2 and 9 years old who had a stem cell transplant for acute lymphoblastic leukemia, so the T cells may come from the graft donor.

The gene calls are TRBV20-1 and TRBJ1-6; TRBD1 matches at 12 bases. The CDR3 runs 15 residues. With 4 bases clipped from V and 6 bases from J, the junction kept 4 bases outside the gene matches. Germline-derived CDR1 and CDR2 are DFQATT and SNEGSKA (reference sequence). The chain's CDR3 is CSAKGQGAFNSPLHF. CDR3 nucleotide sequence: TGCAGTGCTAAGGGACAGGGGGCTTTTAATTCACCCCTCCACTTT.

This clonotype was counted a few times. The CDR3 loop reads CAISDQGQGPYEQYF. CDR3 coding DNA: TGTGCCATCAGTGACCAAGGACAGGGGCCCTACGAGCAGTACTTC. The V call is TRBV10-3, the J call TRBJ2-7, with 9 bases identical to TRBD1. Trimming took 3 bases from V and 2 from J; bases not matched to a gene: 5. Looked up from germline, CDR1 is ENHRY and CDR2 is SYGVKD. The CDR3 is 15 residues long.

J is TRBJ2-1 and V is TRBV4-2; tentatively, D is TRBD1 (8 bases). The CDR3 is made up of 14 amino acids. Germline lookup yields CDR1 LGHNA and CDR2 YNFKEQ. Trimming left V 4 bases short and J 7 bases short, with 14 bases between. CDR3 residues: CASSRTGRENEQFF. For the CDR3, the DNA is TGTGCCAGCAGCCGGACAGGGAGGGAGAATGAGCAGTTCTTC.

A few counts support this clonotype. V is TRBV14 and J is TRBJ1-1; 7 bases align to TRBD1. Germline V gene data show CDR1 as SGHDN and CDR2 as FVKESK. CDR3 size: 16 residues. With V trimmed by 4 bases and J by 0 bases, 8 bases remained unmatched. CDR3 in DNA: TGTGCCAGCAGCCTAGACTTGGGACAGATGAACACTGAAGCTTTCTTT. This gives the protein CASSLDLGQMNTEAFF.

This clonotype was counted between two and nine times. The V call is TRBV20-1, the J call TRBJ1-5; unclear D gene. This CDR3 spans 13 amino acids. The V end lost 3 bases, the J end lost 5 bases, and 11 bases lay between the germline ends. In germline, CDR1 is DFQATT, CDR2 SNEGSKA (reference sequence). The CDR3 region is CSASWGRDQPQHF. CDR3 DNA: TGCAGTGCTAGTTGGGGTAGGGATCAGCCCCAGCATTTT.

J is TRBJ2-1 and V is TRBV20-1; 8 bases match TRBD2. The CDR3 has 15 residues. Germline CDR1 DFQATT, CDR2 SNEGSKA (reference sequence). Trimming at V came to 0 bases and at J to 7 bases, leaving 8 bases not matched to a gene. The CDR3 DNA follows: TGCAGTGCTAGAGATCCCGGGGGGGCCTGGAATGAGCAGTTCTTC. Its protein product is CSARDPGGAWNEQFF.

This clonotype was seen only a few times. The chain employs TRBV4-2 and TRBJ1-5; D is perhaps TRBD1 (5 bases). V was pared by 0 bases and J by 6 bases, with 15 bases between. The CDR3 is 16 residues long. In germline, CDR1 is LGHNA, CDR2 YNFKEQ. The CDR3 loop is CASSQDVGQGGQPQHF. In DNA, the CDR3 is TGTGCCAGCAGCCAAGATGTAGGGCAGGGAGGTCAGCCCCAGCATTTT.

The V and J genes are TRBV10-3 and TRBJ2-3; D might be TRBD2 (5 bases). Germline V lookup: CDR1 ENHRY, CDR2 SYGVKD. V gave up 4 bases and J gave up 2 bases, with 16 bases separating them. The CDR3 extends over 16 amino acids. The CDR3: CAISAWLAGPTDTQYF. The CDR3 DNA is TGTGCCATCAGTGCATGGCTAGCTGGGCCCACAGATACGCAGTATTTT.

J is TRBJ1-2 and V is TRBV20-1, with a possible D match to TRBD1 (5 bases). Trimming stripped 2 bases from V and 2 bases from J, with 21 bases between. Per germline, CDR1 DFQATT and CDR2 SNEGSKA (reference sequence). The CDR3 covers 17 residues. CDR3 DNA: TGCAGTGCTAGATGGGGGTTAGGAGGGAAGATAAACTATGGCTACACCTTC. It specifies CSARWGLGGKINYGYTF.

The rearrangement links TRBV15 to TRBJ2-3; 10 positions match TRBD2. The CDR3 extends over 18 amino acids. Germline-derived CDR1 and CDR2 are LNHNV and YYDKDF (reference sequence). V lost 0 bases and J lost 4; bases outside the gene matches: 10. CDR3 sequence reads: CATSRDWAASGGSDTQYF. The CDR3 bases are TGTGCCACCAGCAGAGATTGGGCGGCTAGCGGGGGCTCAGATACGCAGTATTTT.

The table lists this clonotype with a few counts. The J gene is TRBJ2-5, the V gene TRBV15; no firm D call. The V gene's germline CDR1 is LNHNV and CDR2 YYDKDF (reference sequence). The CDR3 is made up of 13 amino acids. V shed 0 bases and J shed 4 bases, with 6 bases lying between them. CDR3: CATSRDWRETQYF. In DNA form, the CDR3 reads TGTGCCACCAGCAGAGATTGGCGAGAGACCCAGTACTTC.

There are a few counts of this clonotype. The genes are TRBV27 and TRBJ2-3; TRBD2 matches at 12 bases. The junction had 10 bases not matched to a gene; V was cut back by 3 bases and J by 3 bases. The CDR3 has 18 amino acids. Germline lookup yields CDR1 MNHEY and CDR2 SMNVEV (reference sequence). For the CDR3, the DNA is TGTGCCAGCAGTTTGGCTAGCGGGGGGGCCGTCTATACAGATACGCAGTATTTT. Amino acid sequence: CASSLASGGAVYTDTQYF.

This clonotype was recorded at least ten times. The V and J genes are TRBV12-3 or TRBV12-4 and TRBJ2-7; D is perhaps TRBD1 (6 bases). This CDR3 is built from 14 residues. Between the trimmed V and J ends, which lost 6 bases and 0 bases, there was a span of 12 bases. The DNA for the CDR3 is TGTGCCAGCAGGCCGGGACATAGCTCCTACGAGCAGTACTTC. Amino acid sequence: CASRPGHSSYEQYF.

Of note for this clonotype: A much larger clone sits a single nucleotide away, making a read error possible. The chain recombines TRBV5-1 with TRBJ1-2; D is unresolved. The germline CDR1 and CDR2 sequences are SGHRS and YFSETQ. The CDR3 is 15 residues long. DNA of the CDR3: TGCGCCAGCAGCTTGGGAGAGTGGCAGCCCAATGGCGACACCTTC. Translating gives CASSLGEWQPNGDTF.

This clonotype was seen many times. The V gene is TRBV20-1, the J gene TRBJ1-2; 8 bases map to TRBD1. Germline-derived CDR1 and CDR2 are DFQATT and SNEGSKA (reference sequence). The V and J ends lost 5 bases and 0 bases, in that order; junction bases with no gene match: 14. CDR3 length equals 17 residues. The chain's CDR3 is CSALFWDRTQANYGYTF. The DNA for the CDR3 is TGCAGTGCTCTCTTTTGGGACAGGACTCAAGCTAACTATGGCTACACCTTC.

The chain couples TRBV20-1 to TRBJ1-5; maybe TRBD1 (6 bases). Germline loops: CDR1 DFQATT, CDR2 SNEGSKA (reference sequence). The CDR3 sequence is 13 residues long. V lost 6 bases and J 3 bases, leaving 12 bases between the germline ends. CDR3 residues: CSAVTGINQPQHF. The CDR3 region has the DNA TGCAGTGCAGTAACAGGGATCAATCAGCCCCAGCATTTT.

The chain carries TRBV12-3 or TRBV12-4 and TRBJ2-2; TRBD1 matches at 10 bases. The V segment lost 4 bases and the J segment 5 bases; nucleotides outside the gene matches: 4. This CDR3 is 15 amino acids long. CDR3 region: CASSSTGGYTGELFF. In DNA form, the CDR3 reads TGTGCCAGCAGTTCGACAGGGGGCTATACCGGGGAGCTGTTTTTT.

The chain is built from TRBV5-1 and TRBJ2-2; the D is unclear. The CDR3 sequence is 15 residues long. Germline CDR1 reads SGHRS; CDR2 reads YFSETQ. Trimming took 1 base from V and 1 from J, leaving 8 bases between them. CDR3 in amino acids: CASSLSKENTGELFF. CDR3 DNA sequence: TGCGCCAGCAGCTTGTCTAAGGAGAACACCGGGGAGCTGTTTTTT.

This clonotype was recorded a few times. The J gene is TRBJ2-5, the V gene TRBV10-2; TRBD2 matches 8 bases. The CDR3 runs to 17 residues. CDR1 and CDR2 (germline): WSHSY, SAAADI. The V segment lost 5 bases and the J segment 1 base; nucleotides outside the gene matches: 12. The chain's CDR3 is CASSTGTSRMGQETQYF. The CDR3 DNA reads as TGCGCCAGCAGTACCGGGACTAGTCGTATGGGCCAAGAGACCCAGTACTTC.

In this sample, this clonotype turned up a few times. The chain couples TRBV12-3 or TRBV12-4 to TRBJ2-5, with a tentative D call TRBD2 (5 bases). CDR3 length equals 13 residues. Trimming cost V 1 base and J 4 bases, with 7 bases left between them. The CDR3 loop reads CASSLGRLETQYF. The DNA for the CDR3 is TGTGCCAGCAGTTTAGGGAGGTTAGAGACCCAGTACTTC.

This chain uses TRBV5-6 with TRBJ2-3; 8 positions agree with TRBD2. The CDR3 spans 16 residues. Germline V gene lookup returns CDR1 SGHDT and CDR2 YYEEEE. The J segment lost 2 bases and the V segment lost 7 bases, leaving 12 bases of the junction unmatched. The CDR3 sequence: CASGPGGVLLTDTQYF. The CDR3 DNA follows: TGTGCCAGCGGCCCCGGGGGGGTTCTACTCACAGATACGCAGTATTTT.

This clonotype was recorded a few times. The chain uses TRBV20-1 and TRBJ2-7; tentative D call: TRBD1 (5 bases). Per the germline V gene, CDR1 is DFQATT and CDR2 is SNEGSKA (reference sequence). V lost 3 bases, J lost 12 bases, and 15 bases lay in between. The CDR3 is 11 residues long. The CDR3, as DNA: TGCAGTGCTAGGAAAGACAGCCCGTCGTACTTC. Translated: CSARKDSPSYF.

The gene calls are TRBV11-2 and TRBJ2-5; D is tentatively TRBD1 or TRBD2 (5 bases each). Trimming took 5 bases from V and 7 from J, leaving 20 bases between them. The CDR3 loop spans 15 amino acids. CDR1 SGHAT and CDR2 FQNNGV come from the germline V gene. The CDR3 DNA sequence: TGTGCCAGCAGCCCCGGGACCCACATGGTGGGGACCCAGTACTTC. It yields the protein CASSPGTHMVGTQYF.

This clonotype was observed a handful of times. The V call is TRBV9, the J call TRBJ2-5, with a possible D match to TRBD2 (5 bases). The CDR3 totals 15 residues. Germline V lookup: CDR1 SGDLS, CDR2 YYNGEE. Trimming stripped 0 bases from V and 3 bases from J, with 12 bases between. CDR3 nucleotides: TGTGCCAGCAGCGTAGTGCCCGGGAAGAAAGAGACCCAGTACTTC. Encoded protein: CASSVVPGKKETQYF.

This sequence joins TRBV4-3 and TRBJ1-2, with D perhaps TRBD1 (5 bases). Germline values: CDR1 LGHNA, CDR2 YSLEER. V lost 1 base to trimming and J lost 7 bases, with 13 bases between them. CDR3 length: 14 residues. For the CDR3, the DNA is TGCGCCAGCAGCCAAGTACGACAGCTCGGTGGCTACACCTTC. Protein sequence: CASSQVRQLGGYTF.

This clonotype has just a few counts. This chain joins TRBV20-1 and TRBJ2-1; TRBD1 might be the D (6 bases). V was pared by 3 bases and J by 0 bases, with 15 bases between. CDR1 DFQATT and CDR2 SNEGSKA come from the germline V gene (reference sequence). CDR3 length equals 16 residues. The CDR3 sequence is CSASPRLGASYNEQFF. CDR3 nucleotide sequence: TGCAGTGCTAGTCCCAGGCTGGGGGCCTCCTACAATGAGCAGTTCTTC.

This clonotype turned up a few times. The V and J genes are TRBV20-1 and TRBJ2-7; D call uncertain. In germline, CDR1 is DFQATT, CDR2 SNEGSKA (reference sequence). The CDR3 extends over 15 amino acids. V was clipped by 3 bases and J by 0 bases, with 15 bases between them. The CDR3 here is CSARSPLGSSYEQYF. In DNA, the CDR3 is TGCAGTGCTAGGTCTCCTCTGGGGTCCTCCTACGAGCAGTACTTC.

This clonotype was picked up many times. V is TRBV19 and J is TRBJ2-1; 9 bases map to TRBD1. The V gene end was trimmed by 2 bases and the J gene end by 5 bases; junction bases not matched to a gene: 4. The CDR3 length is 15 residues. CDR1 is LNHDA, CDR2 SQIVND, per germline (reference sequence). The CDR3 loop reads CASSILGQGNNEQFF. The CDR3 DNA follows: TGTGCCAGTAGTATACTGGGACAGGGAAACAATGAGCAGTTCTTC. Full variable domain (missing parts from reference TRBV19 and TRBJ2-1): DGGITQSPKYLFRKEGQNVTLSCEQNLNHDAMYWYRQDPGQGLRLIYYSQIVNDFQKGDIAEGYSVSREKKESFPLTVTSAQKNPTAFYLCASSILGQGNNEQFFGPGTRLTVL.

This clonotype was detected a few times. V usage is TRBV5-5 and J usage is TRBJ1-5, with TRBD1 matching over 9 bases. V gave up 0 bases and J gave up 6 bases; unmatched junction bases: 4. There are 15 residues in the CDR3. Germline V gene data show CDR1 as SGHKS and CDR2 as YYEKEE (reference sequence). The CDR3 DNA reads TGTGCCAGCAGCTTGGAACAGGGGGCTGGTCAGCCCCAGCATTTT. Its protein is CASSLEQGAGQPQHF.

V is TRBV4-3 and J is TRBJ1-3; D remains ambiguous. This CDR3 has 16 residues. The germline gives CDR1 LGHNA, CDR2 YSLEER. V lost 0 bases and J lost 0, with 9 bases in between. This chain's CDR3 is CASSQDLGSSGNTIYF. The DNA for the CDR3 is TGCGCCAGCAGCCAAGATTTGGGCAGCTCTGGAAACACCATATATTTT.

V gene TRBV11-2 combines with J gene TRBJ2-7, with D maybe TRBD1 (6 bases). Trimming took off 4 bases at V and 4 bases at J, with 20 bases between the two ends. The CDR3 sequence is 16 residues long. Per germline, CDR1 SGHAT and CDR2 FQNNGV. The chain's CDR3 is CASSSHGSGTLYEQYF. The DNA for the CDR3 is TGTGCCAGCAGCTCGCACGGATCCGGGACACTTTACGAGCAGTACTTC.